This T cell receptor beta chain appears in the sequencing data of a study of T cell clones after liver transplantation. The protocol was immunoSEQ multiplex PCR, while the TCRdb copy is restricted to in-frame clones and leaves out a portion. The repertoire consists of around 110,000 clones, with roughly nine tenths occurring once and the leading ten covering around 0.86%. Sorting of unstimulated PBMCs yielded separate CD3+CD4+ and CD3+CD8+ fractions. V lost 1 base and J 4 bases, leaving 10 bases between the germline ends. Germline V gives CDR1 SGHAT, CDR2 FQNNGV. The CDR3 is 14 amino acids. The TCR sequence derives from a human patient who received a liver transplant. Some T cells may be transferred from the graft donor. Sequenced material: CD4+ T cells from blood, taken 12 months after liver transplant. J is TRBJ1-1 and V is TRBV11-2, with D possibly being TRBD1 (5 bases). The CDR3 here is CASSLGERGTEAFF. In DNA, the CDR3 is TGTGCCAGCAGCTTAGGGGAGAGGGGCACTGAAGCTTTCTTT. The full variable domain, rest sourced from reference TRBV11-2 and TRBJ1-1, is EAGVAQSPRYKIIEKRQSVAFWCNPISGHATLYWYQQILGQGPKLLIQFQNNGVVDDSQLPKDRFSAERLKGVDSTLKIQPAKLEDSAVYLCASSLGERGTEAFFGQGTRLTVV.